These 9 T cell receptor beta chains were all obtained from the same sample, sequenced in a study of cytomegalovirus exposure and HLA in healthy donors. PCR employed 60 Vbeta and 13 Jbeta primers. Here immunoSEQ multiplex PCR was the method, and the copy in TCRdb shows in-frame clones only, minus some. The table lists under 200,000 clones, 70% to 90% of them singletons. Sequencing input: PBMCs. The source of these receptors is a young man in good health and CMV-seropositive.

This chain connects TRBV11-3 to TRBJ2-5; 8 bases align to TRBD2. Unmatched junction bases numbered 6, after V lost 5 bases and J lost 4 bases. This CDR3 has 14 amino acids. From germline, CDR1 is SGHNT and CDR2 YENEEA. The CDR3 protein is CASSPGGDRETQYF. The CDR3 DNA is TGTGCCAGCAGCCCCGGGGGGGACCGAGAGACCCAGTACTTC. The full variable domain, completed using reference TRBV11-3 and TRBJ2-5, is EAGVVQSPRYKIIEKKQPVAFWCNPISGHNTLYWYLQNLGQGPELLIRYENEEAVDDSQLPKDRFSAERLKGVDSTLKIQPAELGDSAVYLCASSPGGDRETQYFGPGTRLLVL.

As to this clone: The sample has other DNA sequences that encode this CDR3 too. The chain combines TRBV6-5 with TRBJ1-5; 7 positions match TRBD1. V trimming: 6 bases; J trimming: 2 bases; junction bases outside the gene matches: 7. The CDR3 runs 15 residues. Germline V gives CDR1 MNHEY, CDR2 SVGAGI. CDR3 sequence (DNA): TGTGCCAGCAGCCCGGTCGACAGGGGCAATCAGCCCCAGCATTTT. It yields the protein CASSPVDRGNQPQHF.

The chain links TRBV6-1 to TRBJ2-7; D may be TRBD1 (5 bases). This CDR3 is built from 11 residues. Germline V CDR1 and CDR2: MNHNS, SASEGT. V dropped 10 bases and J dropped 6 bases, with 13 bases sitting between them. The CDR3 sequence is CANGRGSEQYF. CDR3 in DNA: TGTGCCAACGGAAGGGGTAGCGAGCAGTACTTC.

This clone was counted a few times. The chain combines TRBV5-6 with TRBJ2-7; 9 bases are shared with TRBD1. Trimming cost V 0 bases and J 2 bases; bases outside gene matches: 3. This CDR3 comprises 15 residues. Germline V gene lookup returns CDR1 SGHDT and CDR2 YYEEEE. CDR3 residues: CASSLGWTGAYEQYF. The CDR3 region has the DNA TGTGCCAGCAGCTTGGGGTGGACAGGGGCCTACGAGCAGTACTTC.

The chain couples TRBV18 to TRBJ2-1; TRBD2 aligns across 12 bases. With V trimmed by 0 bases and J by 4 bases, 4 bases remained unmatched. Germline loops: CDR1 KGHSH, CDR2 LQKENI. The CDR3 has 17 residues. For the CDR3, the DNA is TGTGCCAGCTCACCACCGACTAGCGGGGGCATTTACAATGAGCAGTTCTTC. It specifies CASSPPTSGGIYNEQFF.

The CDR3 loop reads CASSFHRGQSNTEAFF. The CDR3 DNA is TGTGCCAGCAGTTTCCACCGTGGACAGTCGAACACTGAAGCTTTCTTT. V gene TRBV6-5 combines with J gene TRBJ1-1, with D maybe TRBD1 (6 bases). The CDR3 contains 16 residues. The germline V and J ends were trimmed by 4 bases and 1 base, with 16 bases remaining between them. Germline-derived CDR1 and CDR2 are MNHEY and SVGAGI.

The chain combines TRBV19 with TRBJ1-2; D is undetermined. Trimming removed 5 bases at V and 8 bases at J, with 21 bases between. Per germline, CDR1 LNHDA and CDR2 SQIVND (reference sequence). The CDR3 consists of 15 residues. The CDR3 is CASSVSGTLRGGYTF. CDR3 coding DNA: TGTGCCAGTAGTGTCTCAGGAACCTTGAGAGGGGGCTACACCTTC.

The CDR3 DNA sequence: TGTGCCAGCAAACTAGCGGGAGGGGCCGGGGAGCTGTTTTTT. Translation: CASKLAGGAGELFF. This chain joins TRBV27 and TRBJ2-2, with 13 bases identical to TRBD2. V dropped 7 bases and J dropped 6; count of bases not matched to a gene: 2. The germline gives CDR1 MNHEY, CDR2 SMNVEV (reference sequence). This CDR3 region has 14 residues.

The chain joins TRBV4-2 to TRBJ2-5; the match to TRBD2 covers 13 bases. This CDR3 region has 16 residues. Trimming at V came to 1 base and at J to 11 bases, leaving 10 bases not matched to a gene. The germline gives CDR1 LGHNA, CDR2 YNFKEQ. The CDR3 region is CASSQARTSGSEEQYF. In DNA, the CDR3 is TGTGCCAGCAGCCAAGCCCGGACTAGCGGGAGCGAGGAGCAGTACTTC.